This is a list of T cell receptor beta chains from one sample in a study of cytomegalovirus exposure and HLA in healthy donors. Sequencing was performed with immunoSEQ multiplex PCR; in TCRdb, only in-frame clones are kept and a portion is missing. The table records around 98,000 clones, more than 75% of them present only once. The specimen was PBMCs. These receptors originate from a man aged 18 to 29 in good health and CMV-seropositive. CDR3s include the opening cysteine and the closing phenylalanine or tryptophan. The D gene is left open where the match is weak. Some rows have no size entry. The others give once, few or many, or a class for an expanded clone.

clone_size,d_call,j_call,v_call,cdr3_aa,cdr3_nt
once,.,TRBJ2-3,TRBV7-3,CASSLRGRTTDTQYF,TGTGCCAGCAGCTTAAGGGGGCGAACAACAGATACGCAGTATTTT
.,.,TRBJ1-2,TRBV4-3,CASSQDSGNYGYTF,TGCGCCAGCAGCCAAGATAGTGGTAACTATGGCTACACCTTC
.,.,TRBJ2-1,TRBV11-3,CASSLDSLGRRNSYNEQFF,TGTGCCAGCAGCTTAGATTCCCTGGGGCGGCGGAACTCCTACAATGAGCAGTTCTTC
.,.,TRBJ2-1,TRBV5-1,CASSSYSQNEQFF,TGCGCCAGCAGCTCCTACTCCCAAAATGAGCAGTTCTTC
once,.,TRBJ1-1,TRBV6-1,CASRTTGNTEAFF,TGTGCCAGCAGAACGACAGGGAACACTGAAGCTTTCTTT
.,.,TRBJ1-4,TRBV2,CARSSQARAGPRNEKLFF,TGTGCCAGGTCATCCCAGGCGCGTGCAGGTCCTCGGAATGAAAAACTGTTTTTT
.,TRBD1,TRBJ1-5,TRBV19,CASSSFGVEGAQPQHF,TGTGCCAGTAGTAGCTTCGGGGTAGAGGGGGCTCAGCCCCAGCATTTT
.,.,TRBJ2-7,TRBV5-1,CASSSFLAPADYEQYF,TGCGCCAGCAGCTCATTCCTAGCGCCCGCCGACTACGAGCAGTACTTC
.,.,TRBJ1-2,TRBV6-1,CASSEFKGDPYGYTF,TGTGCCAGCAGTGAATTCAAGGGGGACCCATATGGCTACACCTTC
.,.,TRBJ2-7,TRBV5-6,CASSLGGDEQYF,TGTGCCAGCAGCTTGGGAGGTGACGAGCAGTACTTC
.,TRBD1,TRBJ2-2,TRBV2,CASTGQGAAGELFF,TGTGCCAGCACCGGACAGGGTGCAGCCGGGGAGCTGTTTTTT
.,.,TRBJ2-5,TRBV28,CASSLYPDPRAQYF,TGTGCCAGCAGTTTATACCCTGACCCCCGGGCCCAGTACTTC
few,TRBD1,TRBJ1-6,TRBV10-3,CAISGGDSDSPLHF,TGTGCCATCAGCGGTGGGGACAGTGATTCACCCCTCCACTTT
.,TRBD2,TRBJ2-3,TRBV6-4,CASSDSKFGGSGTDTQYF,TGTGCCAGCAGTGACTCGAAATTCGGCGGGAGTGGCACAGATACGCAGTATTTT
.,TRBD1,TRBJ1-2,TRBV18,CASSPSAMDRENGYTF,TGTGCCAGCTCACCGTCGGCGATGGACAGGGAGAATGGCTACACCTTC
.,TRBD2,TRBJ2-3,TRBV9,CASSVGGSGGLFTQYF,TGTGCCAGCAGCGTAGGAGGTAGCGGGGGCCTTTTTACGCAGTATTTT
.,.,TRBJ2-1,TRBV19,CASSTGSSYNEQFF,TGTGCCAGTAGTACGGGTAGCTCCTACAATGAGCAGTTCTTC
.,TRBD1,TRBJ2-7,TRBV5-1,CASSLFGTGSNEQYF,TGCGCCAGCAGCTTGTTCGGGACAGGGAGCAACGAGCAGTACTTC
.,.,TRBJ2-7,TRBV29-1,CSVEDNRASSYEQYF,TGCAGCGTTGAAGATAACAGGGCGTCCTCCTACGAGCAGTACTTC
.,.,TRBJ1-2,TRBV14,CASSPSSRSLASGYTF,TGTGCCAGCAGCCCCAGTTCTCGGAGTCTAGCAAGTGGCTACACCTTC
.,.,TRBJ2-6,TRBV5-1,CASSLAFGSGANVLTF,TGCGCCAGCAGCTTGGCCTTCGGGTCTGGGGCCAACGTCCTGACTTTC
.,.,TRBJ2-1,TRBV5-1,CASSLANNNEQFF,TGCGCCAGCAGCTTGGCAAACAATAATGAGCAGTTCTTC
.,TRBD2,TRBJ2-7,TRBV7-2,CASSLYAGGPYEQYF,TGTGCCAGCAGCTTATATGCGGGGGGTCCCTACGAGCAGTACTTC
.,.,TRBJ2-1,TRBV5-4,CASSLDQRDNEQFF,TGTGCCAGCAGCTTGGATCAGCGGGACAATGAGCAGTTCTTC
.,.,TRBJ1-2,TRBV5-4,CASSRGLGACYGYTF,TGTGCCAGCAGCCGTGGGTTAGGGGCGTGCTATGGCTACACCTTC
.,TRBD1,TRBJ1-1,TRBV11-1,CASSLGQTNTEAFF,TGTGCCAGCAGCTTGGGACAGACGAACACTGAAGCTTTCTTT
.,TRBD2,TRBJ2-3,TRBV5-1,CASSNGGAPDTQYF,TGCGCCAGCAGCAACGGGGGGGCCCCAGATACGCAGTATTTT
.,TRBD1,TRBJ1-4,TRBV19,CASSTPGQGKTNEKLFF,TGTGCCAGTAGTACGCCGGGACAGGGGAAAACTAATGAAAAACTGTTTTTT
.,.,TRBJ2-7,TRBV4-3,CASSQDRGTASYEQYF,TGCGCCAGCAGCCAAGATCGCGGGACAGCCTCCTACGAGCAGTACTTC
.,.,TRBJ2-7,TRBV5-1,CASSQGGGAYEQYF,TGCGCCAGCAGCCAGGGCGGGGGCGCCTACGAGCAGTACTTC
.,TRBD2,TRBJ2-5,TRBV5-8,CASSGIGTSGVETQYF,TGTGCCAGCAGCGGAATCGGGACTAGCGGGGTCGAGACCCAGTACTTC
.,TRBD2,TRBJ2-7,TRBV27,CASSLRPGGPRYEQYF,TGTGCCAGCAGTCTCCGACCGGGAGGGCCGAGGTACGAGCAGTACTTC
.,TRBD2,TRBJ2-3,TRBV5-4,CASSSRLAGASTDTQYF,TGTGCCAGCAGCTCAAGATTAGCGGGAGCAAGCACAGATACGCAGTATTTT
.,.,TRBJ2-7,TRBV29-1,CSVEGLQGASSGRGEQYF,TGCAGCGTTGAAGGTTTACAGGGGGCGAGTAGCGGGAGAGGCGAGCAGTACTTC
.,TRBD2,TRBJ2-5,TRBV4-2,CASSRQTSGPETQYF,TGTGCCAGCAGTCGACAGACTAGCGGTCCAGAGACCCAGTACTTC
.,.,TRBJ1-1,TRBV7-2,CASSLDKNTEAFF,TGTGCCAGCAGCTTAGACAAGAACACTGAAGCTTTCTTT
.,TRBD1,TRBJ2-7,TRBV5-8,CASSFGAGGYEQYF,TGTGCCAGCAGCTTTGGGGCAGGGGGCTACGAGCAGTACTTC
.,TRBD1,TRBJ2-1,TRBV10-3,CAATGGIFNEQFF,TGTGCTGCCACAGGGGGTATATTCAATGAGCAGTTCTTC
.,.,TRBJ1-5,TRBV4-2,CASSQDVPGYQPQHF,TGTGCCAGCAGCCAAGATGTACCAGGTTATCAGCCCCAGCATTTT
.,TRBD1,TRBJ2-7,TRBV6-5,CASTKDRGLYEQYF,TGTGCCAGCACCAAGGACAGGGGGCTGTACGAGCAGTACTTC
.,TRBD1,TRBJ2-1,TRBV25-1,CASSEKNRGDSSYNEQFF,TGTGCCAGCAGTGAAAAAAACAGGGGCGACAGCTCCTACAATGAGCAGTTCTTC
few,TRBD1,TRBJ2-2,TRBV19,CASRTGQGASGELFF,TGTGCCAGTAGGACGGGACAGGGGGCTTCCGGGGAGCTGTTTTTT
.,.,TRBJ2-7,TRBV11-3,CASSFPGEGSYEQYF,TGTGCCAGCAGCTTCCCAGGGGAAGGCTCCTACGAGCAGTACTTC
once,TRBD1,TRBJ1-2,TRBV5-4,CASSFTGEPYGYTF,TGTGCCAGCAGCTTTACAGGGGAACCGTATGGCTACACCTTC
.,TRBD1,TRBJ1-4,TRBV9,CASSVTTGAGEKLFF,TGTGCCAGCAGCGTAACAACAGGGGCGGGTGAAAAACTGTTTTTT
.,TRBD1,TRBJ2-7,TRBV28,CASSLSGRGRVYEQYF,TGTGCCAGCAGTTTATCTGGCAGGGGGCGTGTATACGAGCAGTACTTC
.,.,TRBJ2-2,TRBV11-2,CASSSLRTANTGELFF,TGTGCCAGCAGCTCCCTTAGGACTGCAAACACCGGGGAGCTGTTTTTT
few,TRBD1,TRBJ1-2,TRBV4-3,CASSHRTGTDGYTF,TGCGCCAGCAGCCACCGGACAGGGACTGATGGCTACACCTTC